This T cell receptor beta chain was recorded in a study of cytomegalovirus exposure and HLA in healthy donors. Notes on the study in general: There were a few CMV-associated chains whose specificity for CMV antigens was confirmed in vitro.

CDR3 length: 14 amino acids. From germline, CDR1 is LNHDA and CDR2 SQIVND (reference sequence). The germline V and J ends were trimmed by 5 bases and 2 bases, with 13 bases remaining between them. Of note for this clone: Its matching antigen is unknown.

Assay: immunoSEQ multiplex PCR; the TCRdb copy retains only in-frame clones and omits some. The data show around 250,000 clones, with around 87% seen just once and 0.3% to 0.4% held by the top ten. This chain uses TRBV19 with TRBJ2-7, with no clear D. This TCR came from a woman in her late teens or twenties in good health and CMV-seronegative. The source material was PBMCs. DNA of the CDR3: TGTGCCAGTAGTTGGCGATTGACTCCCTACGAGCAGTACTTC. It encodes CASSWRLTPYEQYF.